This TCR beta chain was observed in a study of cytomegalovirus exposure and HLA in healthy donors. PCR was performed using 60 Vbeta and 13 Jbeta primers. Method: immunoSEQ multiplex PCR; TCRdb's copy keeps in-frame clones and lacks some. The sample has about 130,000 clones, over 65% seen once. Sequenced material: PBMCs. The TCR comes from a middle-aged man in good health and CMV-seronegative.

The CDR3 bases are TGCAGCGTCGCACAGGGGAGGCATGAGCAGTTCTTC. It codes for CSVAQGRHEQFF. The gene calls are TRBV29-1 and TRBJ2-1; possibly TRBD1 for D (7 bases). The V end was cut by 6 bases, the J end by 8 bases, with 14 bases between. Germline CDR1 reads SQVTM; CDR2 reads ANQGSEA. This CDR3 comprises 12 residues.